The rows below give T cell receptor beta chains drawn from one sample of a study of cytomegalovirus exposure and HLA in healthy donors. Data came from immunoSEQ multiplex PCR; TCRdb stores just in-frame clones and leaves some out. The table shows approximately 140,000 clones, with around 71% occurring only once. Sequenced sample: PBMCs. The receptor source for this set is a woman aged 55-69 years in good health and CMV-seropositive. Both conserved end residues are part of each CDR3. D genes are given only for firm matches. Expanded clones get a size class; other rows say once, few or many, or leave the size out.

clone_size	d_call	v_call	j_call	cdr3_aa	cdr3_nt
NA	NA	TRBV19	TRBJ1-3	CASSIGGQTTGNTIYF	TGTGCCAGTAGTATCGGGGGGCAGACTACTGGAAACACCATATATTTT
NA	NA	TRBV5-8	TRBJ2-1	CASPKAGLSYNKQFF	TGTGCCAGCCCCAAAGCGGGCTTGTCCTACAATAAGCAGTTCTTC
once	TRBD1	TRBV9	TRBJ2-2	CASSVGPIRQGEGTGELFF	TGTGCCAGCAGCGTAGGCCCCATCCGACAGGGGGAGGGCACCGGGGAGCTGTTTTTT
few	NA	TRBV9	TRBJ2-2	CASSVRSGNTGELFF	TGTGCCAGCAGCGTGAGGTCGGGAAACACCGGGGAGCTGTTTTTT
NA	NA	TRBV6-5	TRBJ1-1	CASSYSTGTEAFF	TGTGCCAGCAGTTACTCGACGGGGACTGAAGCTTTCTTT
NA	TRBD1	TRBV6-4	TRBJ1-4	CASSGAGTGTEKLFF	TGTGCCAGCAGTGGAGCCGGGACAGGAACTGAAAAACTGTTTTTT
NA	NA	TRBV23-1	TRBJ2-3	CASSQFLASPPETDTQYF	TGCGCCAGCAGTCAATTCCTGGCTAGCCCACCTGAGACAGATACGCAGTATTTT
NA	TRBD1	TRBV29-1	TRBJ1-2	CSVLGAGGLYYGYTF	TGCAGCGTGCTGGGGGCAGGGGGCTTGTACTATGGCTACACCTTC
NA	NA	TRBV14	TRBJ2-7	CASSQVAGLEQYF	TGTGCCAGCAGCCAAGTTGCGGGGCTCGAGCAGTACTTC
few	NA	TRBV27	TRBJ1-5	CASSSTGYNQPQHF	TGTGCCAGCAGTTCGACAGGATACAATCAGCCCCAGCATTTT
NA	TRBD2	TRBV6-1	TRBJ2-3	CASSEWAGGGDTQYF	TGTGCCAGCAGTGAGTGGGCGGGGGGAGGGGATACGCAGTATTTT
few	TRBD1	TRBV15	TRBJ1-6	CATSWGQGEGNSPLHF	TGTGCCACCAGCTGGGGACAGGGGGAAGGTAATTCACCCCTCCACTTT